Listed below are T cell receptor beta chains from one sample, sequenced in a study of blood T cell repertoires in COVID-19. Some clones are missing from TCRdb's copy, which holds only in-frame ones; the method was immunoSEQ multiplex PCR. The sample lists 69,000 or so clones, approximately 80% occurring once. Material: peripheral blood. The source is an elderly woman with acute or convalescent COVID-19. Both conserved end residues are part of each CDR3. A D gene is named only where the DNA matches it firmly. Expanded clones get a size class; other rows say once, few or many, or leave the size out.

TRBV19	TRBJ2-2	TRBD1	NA	TGTGCCAGTAGTATTGACAGGGGGACCACCGGGGAGCTGTTTTTT	CASSIDRGTTGELFF
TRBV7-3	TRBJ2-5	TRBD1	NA	TGTGCCAGCAGCCAAAATGGACAGGACGAGACCCAGTACTTC	CASSQNGQDETQYF
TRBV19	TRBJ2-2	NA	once	TGTGCCAGTAGTAATTGGCCCGGGGAGCTGTTTTTT	CASSNWPGELFF
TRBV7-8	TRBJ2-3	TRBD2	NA	TGTGCCAGCAGCTTAGTGACGGGAGGAGACACAGATACGCAGTATTTT	CASSLVTGGDTDTQYF
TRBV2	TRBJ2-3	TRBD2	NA	TGTGCCAGCAGTGAAGCGCGTACTAGCGGAGGTAGCACAGATACGCAGTATTTT	CASSEARTSGGSTDTQYF
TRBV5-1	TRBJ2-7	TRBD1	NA	TGCGCCAGCAGCACGGGACAGCTCTACGAGCAGTACTTC	CASSTGQLYEQYF
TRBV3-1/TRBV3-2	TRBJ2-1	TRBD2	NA	TGTGCCAGCAGCCGCCGAATAGCGGGGGGGCTAGGCAATGAGCAGTTCTTC	CASSRRIAGGLGNEQFF
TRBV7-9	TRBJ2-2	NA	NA	TGTGCGAGGCCTCGTCTAGGATCGAACACCGGGGAGCTGTTTTTT	CARPRLGSNTGELFF
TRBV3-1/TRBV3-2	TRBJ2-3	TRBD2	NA	TGTGCCAGCAGCCCTAGAGCGGGGGGCTCTGCAGATACGCAGTATTTT	CASSPRAGGSADTQYF
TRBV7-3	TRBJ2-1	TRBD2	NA	TGTGCCAGCAGCGAAGGGACTAGCTCCTACAATGAGCAGTTCTTC	CASSEGTSSYNEQFF
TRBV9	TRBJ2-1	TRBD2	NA	TGTGCCAGCAGCACGGGGGGGCCTTCCTACAATGAGCAGTTCTTC	CASSTGGPSYNEQFF
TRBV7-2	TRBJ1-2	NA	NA	TGTGCCAGCAGCTTAAGGGGCGCGAACTATGGCTACACCTTC	CASSLRGANYGYTF
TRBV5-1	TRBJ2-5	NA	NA	TGCGCCAGCAGCTTGGAGGCTAGAGGAGAGACCCAGTACTTC	CASSLEARGETQYF
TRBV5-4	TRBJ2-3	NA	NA	TGTGCCAGCAGCTTAACGACTGGTACTAGCACAGATACGCAGTATTTT	CASSLTTGTSTDTQYF
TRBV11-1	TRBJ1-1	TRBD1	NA	TGTGCCAGCAGCTTAGCCGCGACAGGGAATACTGAAGCTTTCTTT	CASSLAATGNTEAFF
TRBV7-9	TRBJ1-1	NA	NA	TGTGCCAGCAGCTTAGAAGGGGGAGTCACTGAAGCTTTCTTT	CASSLEGGVTEAFF
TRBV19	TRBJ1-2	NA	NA	TGTGCCAGTAGTATAGATATTCGAGGGGGCTACACCTTC	CASSIDIRGGYTF
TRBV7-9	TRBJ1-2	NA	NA	TGTGCCAGCAGCCCTCCGAGTGGTTCCTATGGCTACACCTTC	CASSPPSGSYGYTF
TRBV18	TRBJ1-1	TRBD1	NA	TGTGCCAGCTCACTCTACCCGACAGGGGACGCCACTGAAGCTTTCTTT	CASSLYPTGDATEAFF
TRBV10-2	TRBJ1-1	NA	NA	TGCGCCAGCAGTGAGGGAGGGGTTGGGTCTGAAGCTTTCTTT	CASSEGGVGSEAFF
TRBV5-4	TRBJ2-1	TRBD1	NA	TGTGCCAGCAGCTTTCGGACAGGGGGATACAATGAGCAGTTCTTC	CASSFRTGGYNEQFF
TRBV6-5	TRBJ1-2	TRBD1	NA	TGTGCCAGCAGGGACAGGGTAGGCGGGGGTGGCTACACCTTC	CASRDRVGGGGYTF
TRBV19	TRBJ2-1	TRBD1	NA	TGTGCCAGTAGTGTGGGACAGGGGGCTTACAATGAGCAGTTCTTC	CASSVGQGAYNEQFF
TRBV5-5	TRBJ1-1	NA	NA	TGTGCCAGCAGGGAGGTGGGGGGCACTGAAGCTTTCTTT	CASREVGGTEAFF
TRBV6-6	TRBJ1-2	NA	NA	TGTGCCAGCAGTTACCCCGACAACGGCTATGGCTACACCTTC	CASSYPDNGYGYTF
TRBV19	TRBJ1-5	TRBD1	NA	TGTGCCAGTAGTCCCAGCTCCAAGACTCGACAGGGGGAGAATCAGCCCCAGCATTTT	CASSPSSKTRQGENQPQHF
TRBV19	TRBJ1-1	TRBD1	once	TGTGCCAGTCAAACTCCAGGGGGCCGGAACACTGAAGCTTTCTTT	CASQTPGGRNTEAFF
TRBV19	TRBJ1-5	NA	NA	TGTGCCAGTAGTACTAGGAGATCTGGACAAGGGGATCAGCCCCAGCATTTT	CASSTRRSGQGDQPQHF
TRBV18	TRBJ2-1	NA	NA	TGTGCCAGCTCCCCAGCTCGCAGGGTTTTCGGCAATGAGCAGTTCTTC	CASSPARRVFGNEQFF
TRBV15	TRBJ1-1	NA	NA	TGTGCCACCAGCCCCGAGGGCACAGTTGAAGCTTTCTTT	CATSPEGTVEAFF
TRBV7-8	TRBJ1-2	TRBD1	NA	TGTGCCAGCAGCTTAGCAACCGGGACAGAGAATGGCTACACCTTC	CASSLATGTENGYTF
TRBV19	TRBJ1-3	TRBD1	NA	TGTGCCAGTAGCTCGACAGGGCGTGGAAACACCATATATTTT	CASSSTGRGNTIYF
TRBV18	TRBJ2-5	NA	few	TGTGCCAGCGGAGCGGTAAACGGAGAGACCCAGTACTTC	CASGAVNGETQYF
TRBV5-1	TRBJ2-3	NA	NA	TGCGCCAGCAGCTTGTTATCTACGGGGGATACGCAGTATTTT	CASSLLSTGDTQYF
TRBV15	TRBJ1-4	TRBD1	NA	TGTGCCACCAGCAGAGCCGGGACAGGGCGGGAAAAACTGTTTTTT	CATSRAGTGREKLFF
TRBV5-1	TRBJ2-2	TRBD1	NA	TGCGCCAGCAGCTGGGGTGGGACAGGGGGCGTCTCGAACACCGGGGAGCTGTTTTTT	CASSWGGTGGVSNTGELFF
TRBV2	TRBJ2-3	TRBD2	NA	TGTGCCAGCAGCCGCCAGGGACTAGCGGGGGGATATACGCAGTATTTT	CASSRQGLAGGYTQYF
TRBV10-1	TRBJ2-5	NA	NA	TGCGCCAGCAGTGAGTCGCGACAGCAAGAGACCCAGTACTTC	CASSESRQQETQYF
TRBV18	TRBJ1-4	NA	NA	TGTGCCAGCTCACCACGGCGGACTAATGAAAAACTGTTTTTT	CASSPRRTNEKLFF
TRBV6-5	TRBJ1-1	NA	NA	TGTGCCAGCAGTTACTCCACAGGGCGATACACTGAAGCTTTCTTT	CASSYSTGRYTEAFF
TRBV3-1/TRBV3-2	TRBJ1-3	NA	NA	TGTGCCAGCAGCCTTTGGGACACCCACTCTGGAAACACCATATATTTT	CASSLWDTHSGNTIYF
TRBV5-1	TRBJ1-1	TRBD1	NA	TGCGCCAGCAGCTTCAGGGGGGTGAACACTGAAGCTTTCTTT	CASSFRGVNTEAFF
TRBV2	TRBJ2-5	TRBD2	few	TGTGCCAGCACCCCCGGAACTGGACTAGTTAGGGAAGAGACCCAGTACTTC	CASTPGTGLVREETQYF
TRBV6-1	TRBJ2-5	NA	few	TGTGCCAGCAGTGAACTGGTTGGAGGACCACAAGAGACCCAGTACTTC	CASSELVGGPQETQYF
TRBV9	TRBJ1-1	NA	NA	TGTGCCAGCAGCGTACAACCCGAGGGGAACACTGAAGCTTTCTTT	CASSVQPEGNTEAFF
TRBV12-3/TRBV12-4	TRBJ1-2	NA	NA	TGTGCCAGCAAAACTCTTGAATCTGGCTACACCTTC	CASKTLESGYTF
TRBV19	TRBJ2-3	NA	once	TGTGCCAGTAGTATGCGACAGCTCACAGATACGCAGTATTTT	CASSMRQLTDTQYF
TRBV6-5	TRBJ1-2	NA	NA	TGTGCCAGCACTAAGACAGCTACCTATGGCTACACCTTC	CASTKTATYGYTF
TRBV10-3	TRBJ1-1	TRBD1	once	TGTGCCATCAGTGAGTCGACAGGGGTCACTGAAGCTTTCTTT	CAISESTGVTEAFF
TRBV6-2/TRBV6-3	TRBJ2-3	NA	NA	TGTGCCAGCAGTTACTCAAGACTCAACACAGATACGCAGTATTTT	CASSYSRLNTDTQYF
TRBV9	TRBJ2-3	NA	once	TGTGCCAGCAGCGTAGACAGGTGGGGCACAGATACGCAGTATTTT	CASSVDRWGTDTQYF
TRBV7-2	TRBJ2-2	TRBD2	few	TGTGCCAGCAGCTTAAGCGCGGGGGGCGTCGGGGAGCTGTTTTTT	CASSLSAGGVGELFF
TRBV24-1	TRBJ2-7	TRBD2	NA	TGTGCCACCAGTGATGGGACTAGCGGCTCAGACGAGCAGTACTTC	CATSDGTSGSDEQYF
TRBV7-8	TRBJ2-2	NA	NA	TGTGCCAGCAGCTTAGACCTCGGGGGGCCCCCCGGGGAGCTGTTTTTT	CASSLDLGGPPGELFF
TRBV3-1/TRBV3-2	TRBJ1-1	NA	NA	TGTGCCAGCAGCCTACTCGCCGGGGAAGCTTTCTTT	CASSLLAGEAFF
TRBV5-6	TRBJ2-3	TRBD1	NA	TGTGCCAGCAGCCGTGTGGACAGGGTTCCAGATACGCAGTATTTT	CASSRVDRVPDTQYF
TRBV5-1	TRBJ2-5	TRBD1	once	TGCGCCAGCAGCTTGATCCCCTCGACAGGGGTAGAGACCCAGTACTTC	CASSLIPSTGVETQYF
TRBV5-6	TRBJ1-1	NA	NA	TGTGCCAGCAGCTTGGCCGGCAGGGGTCACACTGAAGCTTTCTTT	CASSLAGRGHTEAFF